This T cell receptor (beta chain) is drawn from a study of identifying expanded T cells in peripheral blood. Whole-study findings and limits: Over two and four weeks, about 17 and 20 clones changed, versus around 1.2 between replicates. Across healthy donors, higher total template counts meant significantly greater roughly two-week count variance.

CDR3 size: 16 residues. The germline V gene has CDR1 SSHAT and CDR2 FNYEAQ (reference sequence). V shed 5 bases and J 3 bases; nucleotides not matched to a gene: 9. Regarding this clone: What it binds is not known.

The protocol was immunoSEQ multiplex PCR, while the TCRdb copy is restricted to in-frame clones and leaves out a portion. The profile shows some 65,000 clones, approximately 83% of them singletons. This receptor was identified in a person aged 18 to 70 in good health. This sequence joins TRBV7-7 and TRBJ1-2; the match to TRBD1 covers 10 bases. Sequencing was done on a sample of blood. CDR3 nucleotide sequence: TGTGCCAGCAGCCCGACAGGGGGCGCATATTACTATGGCTACACCTTC. Translation: CASSPTGGAYYYGYTF.